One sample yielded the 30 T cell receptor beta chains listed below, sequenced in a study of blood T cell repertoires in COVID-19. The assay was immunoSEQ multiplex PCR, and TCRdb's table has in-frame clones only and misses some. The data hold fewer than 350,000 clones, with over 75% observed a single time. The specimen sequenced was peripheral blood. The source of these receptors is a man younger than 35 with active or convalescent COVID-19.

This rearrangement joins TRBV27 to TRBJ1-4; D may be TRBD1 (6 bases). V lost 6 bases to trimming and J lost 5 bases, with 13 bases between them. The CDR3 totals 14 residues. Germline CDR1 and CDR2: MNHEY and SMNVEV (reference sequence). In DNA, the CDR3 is TGTGCCAGCAGGGACTTGACAGGCAATGAAAAACTGTTTTTT. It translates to CASRDLTGNEKLFF.

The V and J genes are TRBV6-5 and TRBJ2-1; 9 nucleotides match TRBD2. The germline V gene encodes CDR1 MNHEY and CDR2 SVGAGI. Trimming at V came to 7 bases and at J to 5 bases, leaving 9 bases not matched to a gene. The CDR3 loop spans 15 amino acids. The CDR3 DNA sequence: TGTGCCAGCACCGCGCTAGCGGGGCTCAACAATGAGCAGTTCTTC. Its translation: CASTALAGLNNEQFF.

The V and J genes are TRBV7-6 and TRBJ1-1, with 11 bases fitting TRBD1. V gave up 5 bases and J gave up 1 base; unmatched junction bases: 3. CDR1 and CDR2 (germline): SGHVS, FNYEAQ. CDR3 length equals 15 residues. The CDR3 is CASSRDRGENTEAFF. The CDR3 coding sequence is TGTGCCAGCAGCCGGGACAGGGGGGAGAACACTGAAGCTTTCTTT.

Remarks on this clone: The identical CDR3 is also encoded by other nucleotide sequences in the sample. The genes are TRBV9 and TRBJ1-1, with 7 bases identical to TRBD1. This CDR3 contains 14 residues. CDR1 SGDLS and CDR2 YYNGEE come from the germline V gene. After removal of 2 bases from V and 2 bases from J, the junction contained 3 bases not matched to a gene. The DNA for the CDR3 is TGTGCCAGCAGCGTGCAGGGGGGAAACACTGAAGCTTTCTTT. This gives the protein CASSVQGGNTEAFF. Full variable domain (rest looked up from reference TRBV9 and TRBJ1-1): DSGVTQTPKHLITATGQRVTLRCSPRSGDLSVYWYQQSLDQGLQFLIQYYNGEERAKGNILERFSAQQFPDLHSELNLSSLELGDSALYFCASSVQGGNTEAFFGQGTRLTVV.

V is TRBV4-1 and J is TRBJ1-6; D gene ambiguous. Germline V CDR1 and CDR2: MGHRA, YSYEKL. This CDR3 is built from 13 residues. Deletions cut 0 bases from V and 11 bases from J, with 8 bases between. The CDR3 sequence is CASSQDMAPPLHF. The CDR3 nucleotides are TGCGCCAGCAGCCAAGACATGGCCCCACCCCTCCACTTT.

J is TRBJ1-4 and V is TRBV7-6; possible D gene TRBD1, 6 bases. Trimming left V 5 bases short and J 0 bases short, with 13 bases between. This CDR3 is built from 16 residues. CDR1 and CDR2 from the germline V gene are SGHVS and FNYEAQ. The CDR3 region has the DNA TGTGCCAGCAGCCCCGTGGACAGCACAACTAATGAAAAACTGTTTTTT. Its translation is CASSPVDSTTNEKLFF. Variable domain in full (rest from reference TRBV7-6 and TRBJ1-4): GAGVSQSPRYKVTKRGQDVALRCDPISGHVSLYWYRQALGQGPEFLTYFNYEAQQDKSGLPNDRFSAERPEGSISTLTIQRTEQRDSAMYRCASSPVDSTTNEKLFFGSGTQLSVL.

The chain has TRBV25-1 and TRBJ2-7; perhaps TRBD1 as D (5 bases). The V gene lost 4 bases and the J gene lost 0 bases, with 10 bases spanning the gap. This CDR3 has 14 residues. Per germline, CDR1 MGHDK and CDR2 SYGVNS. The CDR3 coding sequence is TGTGCCAGCAGTGCGGCAGGGTCCTCCTACGAGCAGTACTTC. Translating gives CASSAAGSSYEQYF.

CDR3 amino acids: CASSQGTFNTGELFF. DNA for the CDR3: TGTGCCAGCAGCCAAGGGACTTTCAACACCGGGGAGCTGTTTTTT. The chain couples TRBV3-1 (or the pseudogene TRBV3-2) to TRBJ2-2; a weak D match, TRBD2 (5 bases). The germline CDR1 and CDR2 sequences are LGHDT and YNNKEL (reference sequence). The CDR3 has 15 residues. Trimming took off 1 base at V and 2 bases at J, with 8 bases between the two ends.

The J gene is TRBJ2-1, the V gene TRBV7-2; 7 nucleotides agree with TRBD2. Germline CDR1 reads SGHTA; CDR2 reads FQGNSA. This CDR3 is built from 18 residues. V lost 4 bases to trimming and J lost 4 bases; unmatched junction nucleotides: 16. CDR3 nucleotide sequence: TGTGCCAGCAGCTCCCCCGGGACTACCCATCCTGTTTACAATGAGCAGTTCTTC. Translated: CASSSPGTTHPVYNEQFF.

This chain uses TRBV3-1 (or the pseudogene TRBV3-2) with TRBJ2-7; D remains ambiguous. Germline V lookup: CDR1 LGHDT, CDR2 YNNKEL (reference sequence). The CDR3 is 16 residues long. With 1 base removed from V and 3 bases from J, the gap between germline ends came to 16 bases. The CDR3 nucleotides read TGTGCCAGCAGCCAAGGTATAACAGAAACACGCTACGAGCAGTACTTC. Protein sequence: CASSQGITETRYEQYF.

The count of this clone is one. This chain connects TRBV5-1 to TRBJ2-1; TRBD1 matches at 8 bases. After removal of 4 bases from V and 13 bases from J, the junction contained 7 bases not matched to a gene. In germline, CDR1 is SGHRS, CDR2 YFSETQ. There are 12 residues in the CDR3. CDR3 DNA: TGCGCCAGCAGCCCCACGGCAGGGGGCCAGTTCTTC. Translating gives CASSPTAGGQFF. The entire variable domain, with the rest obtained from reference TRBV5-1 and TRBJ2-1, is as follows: KAGVTQTPRYLIKTRGQQVTLSCSPISGHRSVSWYQQTPGQGLQFLFEYFSETQRNKGNFPGRFSGRQFSNSRSEMNVSTLELGDSALYLCASSPTAGGQFFGPGTRLTVL.

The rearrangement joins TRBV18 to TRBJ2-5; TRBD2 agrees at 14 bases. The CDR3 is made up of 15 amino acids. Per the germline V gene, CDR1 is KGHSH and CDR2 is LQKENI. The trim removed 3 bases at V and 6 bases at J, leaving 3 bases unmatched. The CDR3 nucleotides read TGTGCCAGCTCACCGAGGACTAGCGGGGGGAAGACCCAGTACTTC. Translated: CASSPRTSGGKTQYF.

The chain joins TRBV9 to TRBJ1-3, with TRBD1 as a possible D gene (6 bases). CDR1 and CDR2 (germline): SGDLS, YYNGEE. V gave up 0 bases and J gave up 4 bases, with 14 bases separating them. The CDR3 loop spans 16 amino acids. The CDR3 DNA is TGTGCCAGCAGCGTAGGGTTGGGGGCTCCCGGAAACACCATATATTTT. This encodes CASSVGLGAPGNTIYF. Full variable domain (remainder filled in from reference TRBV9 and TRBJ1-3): DSGVTQTPKHLITATGQRVTLRCSPRSGDLSVYWYQQSLDQGLQFLIQYYNGEERAKGNILERFSAQQFPDLHSELNLSSLELGDSALYFCASSVGLGAPGNTIYFGEGSWLTVV.

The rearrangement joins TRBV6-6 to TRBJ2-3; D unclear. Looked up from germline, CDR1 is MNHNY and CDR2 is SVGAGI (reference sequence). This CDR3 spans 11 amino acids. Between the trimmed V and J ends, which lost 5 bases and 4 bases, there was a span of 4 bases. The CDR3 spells CASSTPDTQYF. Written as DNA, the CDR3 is TGTGCCAGCAGTACACCAGATACGCAGTATTTT.

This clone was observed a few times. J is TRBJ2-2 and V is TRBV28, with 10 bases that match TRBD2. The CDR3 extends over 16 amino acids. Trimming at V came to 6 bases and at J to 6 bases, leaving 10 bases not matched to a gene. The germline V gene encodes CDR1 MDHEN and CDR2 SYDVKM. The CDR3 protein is CASSPIAGGWAGELFF. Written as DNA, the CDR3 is TGTGCCAGCAGCCCCATAGCGGGGGGATGGGCCGGGGAGCTGTTTTTT.

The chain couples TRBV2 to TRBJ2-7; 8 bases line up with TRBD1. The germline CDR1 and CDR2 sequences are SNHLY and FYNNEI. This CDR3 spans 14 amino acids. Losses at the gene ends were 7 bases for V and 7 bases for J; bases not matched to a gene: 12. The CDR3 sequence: CASKLDRETGEQYF. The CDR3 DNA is TGTGCCAGCAAACTGGACAGGGAAACGGGTGAGCAGTACTTC.

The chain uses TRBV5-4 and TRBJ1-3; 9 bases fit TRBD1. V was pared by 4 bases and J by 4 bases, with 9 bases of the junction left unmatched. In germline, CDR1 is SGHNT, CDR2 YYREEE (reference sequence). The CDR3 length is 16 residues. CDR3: CASSPQTGGRGNTIYF. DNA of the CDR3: TGTGCCAGCAGCCCTCAAACAGGGGGCCGGGGAAACACCATATATTTT.

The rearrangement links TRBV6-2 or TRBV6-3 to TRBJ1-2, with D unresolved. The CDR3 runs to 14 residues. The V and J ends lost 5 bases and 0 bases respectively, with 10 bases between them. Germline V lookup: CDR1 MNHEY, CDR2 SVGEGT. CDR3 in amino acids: CASSHSQSNYGYTF. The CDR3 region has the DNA TGTGCCAGCAGTCACAGCCAATCTAACTATGGCTACACCTTC.

The CDR3 nucleotides are TGTGCCAGCAGCCACAACAGGGGGAGCAATCAGCCCCAGCATTTT. This encodes CASSHNRGSNQPQHF. The chain carries TRBV3-1 (or the pseudogene TRBV3-2) and TRBJ1-5, with 8 bases lining up with TRBD1. Germline values: CDR1 LGHDT, CDR2 YNNKEL (reference sequence). The CDR3 is made up of 15 amino acids. J lost 1 base, V lost 3 bases, and 2 bases had no gene match.

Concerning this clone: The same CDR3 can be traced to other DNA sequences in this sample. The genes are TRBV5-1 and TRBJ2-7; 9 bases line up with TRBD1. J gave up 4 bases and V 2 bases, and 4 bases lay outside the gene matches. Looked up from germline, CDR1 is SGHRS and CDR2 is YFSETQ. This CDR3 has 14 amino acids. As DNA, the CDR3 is TGCGCCAGCAGCTTAGAACAGGGGGCTTACGAGCAGTACTTC. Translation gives CASSLEQGAYEQYF.

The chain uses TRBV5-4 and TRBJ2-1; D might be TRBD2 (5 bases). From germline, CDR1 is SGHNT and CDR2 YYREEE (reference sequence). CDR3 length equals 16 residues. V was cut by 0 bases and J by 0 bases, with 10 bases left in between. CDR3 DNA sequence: TGTGCCAGCAGCTTGGGCAGCGGTGGCTCCTACAATGAGCAGTTCTTC. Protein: CASSLGSGGSYNEQFF.

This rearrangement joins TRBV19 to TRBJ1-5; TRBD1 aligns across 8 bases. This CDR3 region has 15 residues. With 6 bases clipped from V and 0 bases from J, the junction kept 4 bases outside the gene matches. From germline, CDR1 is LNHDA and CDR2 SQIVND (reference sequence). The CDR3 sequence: CASRDRGYSNQPQHF. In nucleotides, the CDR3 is TGTGCCAGTAGAGACAGGGGCTATAGCAATCAGCCCCAGCATTTT. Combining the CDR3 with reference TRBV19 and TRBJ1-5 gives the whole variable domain DGGITQSPKYLFRKEGQNVTLSCEQNLNHDAMYWYRQDPGQGLRLIYYSQIVNDFQKGDIAEGYSVSREKKESFPLTVTSAQKNPTAFYLCASRDRGYSNQPQHFGDGTRLSIL.

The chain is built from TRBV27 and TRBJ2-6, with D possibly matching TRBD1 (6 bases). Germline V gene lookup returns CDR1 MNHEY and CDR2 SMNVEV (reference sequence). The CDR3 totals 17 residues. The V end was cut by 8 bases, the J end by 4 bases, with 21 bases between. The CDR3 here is CASFWTASFSGANVLTF. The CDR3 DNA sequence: TGTGCCAGCTTCTGGACAGCCTCTTTCTCCGGGGCCAACGTCCTGACTTTC.

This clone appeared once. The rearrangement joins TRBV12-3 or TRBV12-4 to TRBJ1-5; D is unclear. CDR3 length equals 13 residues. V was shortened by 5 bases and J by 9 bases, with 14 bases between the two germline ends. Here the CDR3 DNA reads TGTGCCAGCAGTCCTATCCCCTCAGGGCCCCAGCATTTT. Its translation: CASSPIPSGPQHF.

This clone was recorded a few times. In DNA, the CDR3 is TGTGCCAGCTCACCGACAGGGCTCTCTGGAAACACCATATATTTT. This encodes CASSPTGLSGNTIYF. The V call is TRBV18, the J call TRBJ1-3, with TRBD1 matching over 7 bases. This CDR3 spans 15 amino acids. The V and J ends lost 3 bases and 0 bases, in that order; junction bases with no gene match: 2. CDR1 is KGHSH and CDR2 is LQKENI in the germline V gene. The full variable domain, completed using reference TRBV18 and TRBJ1-3, is NAGVMQNPRHLVRRRGQEARLRCSPMKGHSHVYWYRQLPEEGLKFMVYLQKENIIDESGMPKERFSAEFPKEGPSILRIQQVVRGDSAAYFCASSPTGLSGNTIYFGEGSWLTVV.

The CDR3 nucleotides are TGCGCCAGCAGCCACTTTTCCTCGGAGGGATTGACTGAAGCTTTCTTT. Its translation is CASSHFSSEGLTEAFF. The gene calls are TRBV4-1 and TRBJ1-1; D unresolved. Germline V gene lookup returns CDR1 MGHRA and CDR2 YSYEKL. There are 16 residues in the CDR3. V dropped 3 bases and J dropped 5 bases, with 19 bases sitting between them.

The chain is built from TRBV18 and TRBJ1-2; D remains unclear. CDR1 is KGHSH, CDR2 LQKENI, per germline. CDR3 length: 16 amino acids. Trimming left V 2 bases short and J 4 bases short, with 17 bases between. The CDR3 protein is CASSPSGSERVYGYTF. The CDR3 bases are TGTGCCAGCTCACCATCCGGGTCGGAGAGGGTCTATGGCTACACCTTC. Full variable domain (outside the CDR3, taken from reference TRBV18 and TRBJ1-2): NAGVMQNPRHLVRRRGQEARLRCSPMKGHSHVYWYRQLPEEGLKFMVYLQKENIIDESGMPKERFSAEFPKEGPSILRIQQVVRGDSAAYFCASSPSGSERVYGYTFGSGTRLTVV.

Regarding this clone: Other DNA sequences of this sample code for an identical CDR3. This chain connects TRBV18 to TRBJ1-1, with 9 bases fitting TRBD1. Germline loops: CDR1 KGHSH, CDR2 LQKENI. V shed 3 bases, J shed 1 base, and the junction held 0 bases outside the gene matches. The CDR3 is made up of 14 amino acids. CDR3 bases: TGTGCCAGCTCACCGGGACAGGGGAACACTGAAGCTTTCTTT. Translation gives CASSPGQGNTEAFF.

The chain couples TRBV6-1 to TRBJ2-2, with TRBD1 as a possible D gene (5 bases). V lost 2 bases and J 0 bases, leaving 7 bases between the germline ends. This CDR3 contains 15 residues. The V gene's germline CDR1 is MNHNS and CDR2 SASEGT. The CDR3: CASSELTANTGELFF. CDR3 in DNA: TGTGCCAGCAGTGAATTGACAGCGAACACCGGGGAGCTGTTTTTT.

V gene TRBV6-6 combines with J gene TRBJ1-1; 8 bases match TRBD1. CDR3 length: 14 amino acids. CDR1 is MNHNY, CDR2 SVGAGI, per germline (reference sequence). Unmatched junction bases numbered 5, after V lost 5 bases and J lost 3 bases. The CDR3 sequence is CASSTGGMDTEAFF. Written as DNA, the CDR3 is TGTGCCAGCAGTACAGGGGGTATGGACACTGAAGCTTTCTTT.